This T cell receptor (beta chain) was retrieved from a study of Ad26.COV2.S vaccination and SARS-CoV-2 variants. At the level of the study: Each vaccinee took Ad26.COV2.S intramuscularly, once or twice 56 days apart. Study-wide findings and caveats: The TCR breadth and depth analyses may have understated or missed part of the total T cell responses. Placebo recipients had lower spike-specific TCR breadth than vaccine recipients.

CDR3 length: 15 amino acids. The junction had 7 bases not matched to a gene; V was cut back by 4 bases and J by 7 bases. The germline CDR1 and CDR2 sequences are LGHNA and YSLEER. Treatment denoted: around 19 received Ad26.COV2.S at low or high dose, single or two shots; roughly five received placebo; per-sample allocation not given. Sampling took place 63 days after the first vaccine or placebo injection. Profiled with immunoSEQ multiplex PCR; TCRdb holds only in-frame clones, not every one. The table shows about 410,000 clones, with over 80% occurring only once. Note on this clone: Its antigen is unknown.

The clonotype originates from a person aged 18-60 years who received the Ad26.COV2.S COVID-19 vaccine or a placebo. The chain carries TRBV4-3 and TRBJ2-2; 9 nucleotides align to TRBD1. The sample here was peripheral blood, taken in a trial of Ad26.COV2.S vaccine versus placebo. CDR3 sequence reads: CASSPTTGGNGELFF. The CDR3 nucleotides read TGCGCCAGCAGCCCTACAACAGGGGGCAACGGGGAGCTGTTTTTT.